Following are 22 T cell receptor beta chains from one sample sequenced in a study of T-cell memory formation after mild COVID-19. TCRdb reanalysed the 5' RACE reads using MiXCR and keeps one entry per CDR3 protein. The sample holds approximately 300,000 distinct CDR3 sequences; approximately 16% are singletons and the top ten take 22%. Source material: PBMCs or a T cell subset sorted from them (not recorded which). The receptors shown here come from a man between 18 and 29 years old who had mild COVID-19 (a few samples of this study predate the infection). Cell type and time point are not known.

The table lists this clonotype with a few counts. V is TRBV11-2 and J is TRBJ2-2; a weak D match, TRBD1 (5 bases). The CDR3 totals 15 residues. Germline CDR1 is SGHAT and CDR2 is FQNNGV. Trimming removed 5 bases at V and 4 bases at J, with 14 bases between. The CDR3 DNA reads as TGTGCCAGCAGCGTCAGGGTTCCTATCACCGGGGAGCTGTTTTTT. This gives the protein CASSVRVPITGELFF. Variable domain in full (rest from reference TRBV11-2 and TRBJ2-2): EAGVAQSPRYKIIEKRQSVAFWCNPISGHATLYWYQQILGQGPKLLIQFQNNGVVDDSQLPKDRFSAERLKGVDSTLKIQPAKLEDSAVYLCASSVRVPITGELFFGEGSRLTVL.

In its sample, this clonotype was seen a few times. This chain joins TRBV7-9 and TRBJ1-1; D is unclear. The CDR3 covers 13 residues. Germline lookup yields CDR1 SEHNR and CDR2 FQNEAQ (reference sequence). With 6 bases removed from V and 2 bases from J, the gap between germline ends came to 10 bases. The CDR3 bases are TGTGCCAGCAGTTCAGAGGGTAACACTGAAGCTTTCTTT. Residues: CASSSEGNTEAFF. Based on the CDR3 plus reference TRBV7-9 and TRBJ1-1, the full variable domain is DTGVSQNPRHKITKRGQNVTFRCDPISEHNRLYWYRQTLGQGPEFLTYFQNEAQLEKSRLLSDRFSAERPKGSFSTLEIQRTEQGDSAMYLCASSSEGNTEAFFGQGTRLTVV.

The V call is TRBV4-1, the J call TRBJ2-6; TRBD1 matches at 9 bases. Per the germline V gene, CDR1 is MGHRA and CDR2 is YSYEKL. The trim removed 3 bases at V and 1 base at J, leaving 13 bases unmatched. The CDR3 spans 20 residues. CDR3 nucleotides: TGCGCCAGCAGCCACAGCCGAGGACAGGGGCTTGCTTCTGGGGCCAACGTCCTGACTTTC. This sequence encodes CASSHSRGQGLASGANVLTF.

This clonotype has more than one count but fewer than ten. CDR3 nucleotides: TGCGCCAGCAGCTTACTAGAAATTCGTGCAGATACGCAGTATTTT. This sequence encodes CASSLLEIRADTQYF. The J gene is TRBJ2-3, the V gene TRBV5-1, with TRBD2 as a possible D gene (5 bases). Germline values: CDR1 SGHRS, CDR2 YFSETQ. V was pared by 2 bases and J by 4 bases, with 14 bases between. The CDR3 has 15 amino acids.

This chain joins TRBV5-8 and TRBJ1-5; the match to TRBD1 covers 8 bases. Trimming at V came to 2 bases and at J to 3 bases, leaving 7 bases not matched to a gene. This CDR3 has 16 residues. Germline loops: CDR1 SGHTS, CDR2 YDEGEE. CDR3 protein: CASSFPGQANNQPQHF. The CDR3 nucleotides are TGTGCCAGCAGCTTTCCGGGACAGGCCAACAATCAGCCCCAGCATTTT.

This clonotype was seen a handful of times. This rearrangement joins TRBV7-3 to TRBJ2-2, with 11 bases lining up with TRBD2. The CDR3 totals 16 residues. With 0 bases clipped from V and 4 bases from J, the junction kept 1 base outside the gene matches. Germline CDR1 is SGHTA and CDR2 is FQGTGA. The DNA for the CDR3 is TGTGCCAGCAGCTTAACGCTAGCGGGGGGCACCGGGGAGCTGTTTTTT. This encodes CASSLTLAGGTGELFF.

The CDR3 is CASSPYRNQPQHF. CDR3 nucleotides: TGTGCCAGCAGCCCATACAGGAATCAGCCCCAGCATTTT. The genes are TRBV5-5 and TRBJ1-5, with a tentative D call TRBD1 (5 bases). The CDR3 runs to 13 residues. Germline V gene lookup returns CDR1 SGHKS and CDR2 YYEKEE (reference sequence). With 4 bases removed from V and 4 bases from J, the gap between germline ends came to 9 bases.

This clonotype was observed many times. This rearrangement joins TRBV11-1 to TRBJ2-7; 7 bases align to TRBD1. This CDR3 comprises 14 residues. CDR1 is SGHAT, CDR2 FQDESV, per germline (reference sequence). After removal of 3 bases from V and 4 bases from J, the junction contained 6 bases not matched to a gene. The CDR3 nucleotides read TGTGCCAGCAGCTTTCGGACAGGATATTACGAGCAGTACTTC. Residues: CASSFRTGYYEQYF.

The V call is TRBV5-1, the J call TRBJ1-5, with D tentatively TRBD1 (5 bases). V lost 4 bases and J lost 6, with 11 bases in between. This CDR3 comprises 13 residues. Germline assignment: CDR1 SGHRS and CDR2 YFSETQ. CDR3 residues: CASSEGLGQPQHF. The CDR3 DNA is TGCGCCAGCAGCGAGGGACTAGGTCAGCCCCAGCATTTT.

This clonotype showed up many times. The CDR3 nucleotides read TGTGCCAGCAGCTCCGACTGGGGCACAGATACGCAGTATTTT. It yields the protein CASSSDWGTDTQYF. V is TRBV7-9 and J is TRBJ2-3; D is unresolved. This CDR3 is built from 14 residues. Trimming removed 4 bases from V and 1 base from J, with 9 bases in between. Germline V gives CDR1 SEHNR, CDR2 FQNEAQ (reference sequence).

The CDR3 loop reads CASSPGAIMNTEAFF. CDR3 sequence (DNA): TGCGCCAGCAGCCCGGGGGCCATTATGAACACTGAAGCTTTCTTT. This sequence joins TRBV5-1 and TRBJ1-1; D is perhaps TRBD1 (6 bases). This CDR3 is built from 15 residues. Germline V gives CDR1 SGHRS, CDR2 YFSETQ. Trimming took 4 bases from V and 0 from J, leaving 13 bases between them.

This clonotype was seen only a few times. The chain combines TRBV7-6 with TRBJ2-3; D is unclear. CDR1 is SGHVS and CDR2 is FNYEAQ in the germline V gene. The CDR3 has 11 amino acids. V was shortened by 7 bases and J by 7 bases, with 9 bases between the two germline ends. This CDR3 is CASTEGYTQYF. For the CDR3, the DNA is TGTGCCAGCACCGAAGGTTATACGCAGTATTTT.

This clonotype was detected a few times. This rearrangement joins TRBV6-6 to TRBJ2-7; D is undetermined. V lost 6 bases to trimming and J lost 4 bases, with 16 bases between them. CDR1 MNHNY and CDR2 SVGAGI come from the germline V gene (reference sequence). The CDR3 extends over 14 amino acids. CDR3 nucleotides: TGTGCCAGCAGCTCGTCGCCGAAGCTATACGAGCAGTACTTC. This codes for CASSSSPKLYEQYF.

CDR3 nucleotide sequence: TGCAGCGTTGAACTAGCGAGCACAGATACGCAGTATTTT. The encoded protein is CSVELASTDTQYF. The gene calls are TRBV29-1 and TRBJ2-3; TRBD2 is a possible D gene (6 bases). V lost 2 bases and J 0 bases, leaving 6 bases between the germline ends. Looked up from germline, CDR1 is SQVTM and CDR2 is ANQGSEA. The CDR3 consists of 13 residues.

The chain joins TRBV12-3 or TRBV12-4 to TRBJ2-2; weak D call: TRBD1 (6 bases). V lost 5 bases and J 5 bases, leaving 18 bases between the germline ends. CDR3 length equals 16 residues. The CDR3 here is CASSPPPGVQTGELFF. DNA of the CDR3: TGTGCCAGCAGTCCTCCACCAGGGGTTCAGACCGGGGAGCTGTTTTTT.

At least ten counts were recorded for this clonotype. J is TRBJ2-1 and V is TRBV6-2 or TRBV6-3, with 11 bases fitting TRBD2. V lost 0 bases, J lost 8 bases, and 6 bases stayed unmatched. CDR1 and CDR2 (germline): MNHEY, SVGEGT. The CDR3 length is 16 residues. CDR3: CASSYSLAGGPDEQFF. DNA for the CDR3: TGTGCCAGCAGTTACTCGTTAGCGGGGGGGCCGGATGAGCAGTTCTTC.

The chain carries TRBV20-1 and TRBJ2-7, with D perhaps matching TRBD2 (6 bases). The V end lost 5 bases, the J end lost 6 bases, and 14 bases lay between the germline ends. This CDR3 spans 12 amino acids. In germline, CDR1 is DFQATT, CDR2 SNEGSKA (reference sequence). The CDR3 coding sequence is TGCAGTGCTCTCCGTTCGGGGGTCGAGCAGTACGTC. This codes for CSALRSGVEQYV.

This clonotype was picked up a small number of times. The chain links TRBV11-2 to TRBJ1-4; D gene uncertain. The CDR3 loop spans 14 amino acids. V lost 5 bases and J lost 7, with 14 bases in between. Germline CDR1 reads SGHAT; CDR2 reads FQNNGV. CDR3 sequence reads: CASSNRISPEKLFF. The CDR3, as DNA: TGTGCCAGCAGCAACAGAATTTCCCCTGAAAAACTGTTTTTT.

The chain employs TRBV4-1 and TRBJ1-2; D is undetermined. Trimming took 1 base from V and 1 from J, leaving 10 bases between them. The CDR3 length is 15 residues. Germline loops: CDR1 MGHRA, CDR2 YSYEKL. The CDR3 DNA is TGCGCCAGCAGCCAAGGGACGACCGGTAACTATGGCTACACCTTC. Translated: CASSQGTTGNYGYTF.

This CDR3 is CASSLDEGQSSYNEQFF. The DNA for the CDR3 is TGTGCCAGCAGCTTAGATGAGGGACAGAGCTCCTACAATGAGCAGTTCTTC. The chain employs TRBV11-3 and TRBJ2-1, with TRBD1 matching over 7 bases. This CDR3 comprises 17 residues. With V trimmed by 0 bases and J by 0 bases, 5 bases remained unmatched. The germline V gene has CDR1 SGHNT and CDR2 YENEEA.

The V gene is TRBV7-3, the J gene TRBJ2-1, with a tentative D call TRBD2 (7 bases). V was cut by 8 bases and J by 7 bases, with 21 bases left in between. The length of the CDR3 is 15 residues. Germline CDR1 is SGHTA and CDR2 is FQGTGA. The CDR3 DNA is TGTGCCAGCTCGAGTTGGGGGGGCCTGGGTAATGAGCAGTTCTTC. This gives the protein CASSSWGGLGNEQFF.

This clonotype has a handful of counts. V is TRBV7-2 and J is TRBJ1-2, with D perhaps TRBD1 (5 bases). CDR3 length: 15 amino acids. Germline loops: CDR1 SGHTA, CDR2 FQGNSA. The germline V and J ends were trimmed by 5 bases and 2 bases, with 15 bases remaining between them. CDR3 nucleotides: TGTGCCAGCAGCACCCGACAGACCTACAACTATGGCTACACCTTC. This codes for CASSTRQTYNYGYTF.